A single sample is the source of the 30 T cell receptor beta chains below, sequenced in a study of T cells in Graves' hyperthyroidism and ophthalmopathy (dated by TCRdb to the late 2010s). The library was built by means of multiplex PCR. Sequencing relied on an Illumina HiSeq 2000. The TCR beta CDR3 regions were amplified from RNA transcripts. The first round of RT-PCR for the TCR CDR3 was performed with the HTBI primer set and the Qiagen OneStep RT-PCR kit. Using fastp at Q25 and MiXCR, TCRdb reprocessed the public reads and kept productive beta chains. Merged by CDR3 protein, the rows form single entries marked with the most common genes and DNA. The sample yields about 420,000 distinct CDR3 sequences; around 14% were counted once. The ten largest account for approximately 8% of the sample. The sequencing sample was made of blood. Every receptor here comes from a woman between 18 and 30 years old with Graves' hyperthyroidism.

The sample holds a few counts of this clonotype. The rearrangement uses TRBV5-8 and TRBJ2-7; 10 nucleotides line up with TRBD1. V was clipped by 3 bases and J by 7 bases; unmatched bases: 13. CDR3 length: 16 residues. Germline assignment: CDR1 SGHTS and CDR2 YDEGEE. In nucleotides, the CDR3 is TGTGCCAGCAGCTCGACCGGGACAGGGGAGGTTAGGGAGCAGTACTTC. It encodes CASSSTGTGEVREQYF.

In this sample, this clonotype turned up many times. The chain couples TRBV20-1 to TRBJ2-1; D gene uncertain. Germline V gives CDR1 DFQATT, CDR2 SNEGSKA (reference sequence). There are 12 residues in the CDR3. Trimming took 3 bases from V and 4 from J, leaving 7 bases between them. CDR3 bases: TGCAGTGCTAGTAGGCGGTACAATGAGCAGTTCTTC. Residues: CSASRRYNEQFF.

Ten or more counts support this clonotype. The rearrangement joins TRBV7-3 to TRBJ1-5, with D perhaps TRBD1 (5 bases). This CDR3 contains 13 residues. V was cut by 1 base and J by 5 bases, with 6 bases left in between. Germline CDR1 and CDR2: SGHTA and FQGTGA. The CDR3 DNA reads TGTGCCAGCAGCTTAAGCAGGGATCAGCCCCAGCATTTT. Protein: CASSLSRDQPQHF.

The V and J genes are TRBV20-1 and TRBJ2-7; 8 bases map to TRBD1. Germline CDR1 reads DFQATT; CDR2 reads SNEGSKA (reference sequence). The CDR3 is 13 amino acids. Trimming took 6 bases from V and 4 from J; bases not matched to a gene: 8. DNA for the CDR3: TGCAGTGCGACGACAGGGGCGGAATACGAGCAGTACTTC. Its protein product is CSATTGAEYEQYF.

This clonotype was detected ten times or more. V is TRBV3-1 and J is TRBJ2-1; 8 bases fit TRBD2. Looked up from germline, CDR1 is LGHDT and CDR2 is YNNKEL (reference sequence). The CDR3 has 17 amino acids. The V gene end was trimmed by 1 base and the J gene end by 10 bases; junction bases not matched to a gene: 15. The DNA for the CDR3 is TGTGCCAGCAGCCAAGGGAGAAGCGGGAGAATTCAGCGGGAGCAGTTCTTC. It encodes CASSQGRSGRIQREQFF.

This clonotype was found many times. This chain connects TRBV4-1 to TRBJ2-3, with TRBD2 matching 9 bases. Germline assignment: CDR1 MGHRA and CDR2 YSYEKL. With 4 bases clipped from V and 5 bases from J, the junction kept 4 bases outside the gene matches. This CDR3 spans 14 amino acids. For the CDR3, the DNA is TGCGCCAGCAGCCTGGGACTAGCACAAGATACGCAGTATTTT. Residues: CASSLGLAQDTQYF.

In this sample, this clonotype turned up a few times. CDR3 sequence reads: CASSLGPSGNYEQYF. The DNA of the CDR3 is TGTGCCAGCAGCTTGGGTCCTAGCGGGAACTACGAGCAGTACTTC. This rearrangement joins TRBV5-6 to TRBJ2-7; 9 bases fit TRBD2. Germline trimming cut 0 bases from V and 3 bases from J; bases unmatched to any gene: 4. Germline CDR1 and CDR2: SGHDT and YYEEEE. This CDR3 comprises 15 residues.

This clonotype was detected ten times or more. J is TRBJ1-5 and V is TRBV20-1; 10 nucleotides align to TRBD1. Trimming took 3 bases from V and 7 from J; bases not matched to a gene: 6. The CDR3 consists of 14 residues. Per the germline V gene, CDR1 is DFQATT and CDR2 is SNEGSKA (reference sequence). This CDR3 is CSASRDRGYQPQHF. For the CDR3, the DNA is TGCAGTGCTAGTCGGGACAGGGGTTACCAGCCCCAGCATTTT.

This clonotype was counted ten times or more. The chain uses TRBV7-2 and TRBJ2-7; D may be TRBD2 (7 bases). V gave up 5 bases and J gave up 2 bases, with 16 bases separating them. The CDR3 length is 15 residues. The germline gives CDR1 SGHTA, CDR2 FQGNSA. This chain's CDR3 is CASSPGRGPPYEQYF. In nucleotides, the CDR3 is TGTGCCAGCAGCCCCGGGCGGGGGCCCCCCTACGAGCAGTACTTC.

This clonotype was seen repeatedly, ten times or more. The CDR3 bases are TGCGCCAGCAGTGGAAGGCGGGCGGAGACCCAGTACTTC. Translated, it gives CASSGRRAETQYF. V is TRBV10-2 and J is TRBJ2-5; a weak D match, TRBD2 (5 bases). V lost 4 bases and J lost 5, with 11 bases in between. Germline V CDR1 and CDR2: WSHSY, SAAADI. The CDR3 sequence is 13 residues long.

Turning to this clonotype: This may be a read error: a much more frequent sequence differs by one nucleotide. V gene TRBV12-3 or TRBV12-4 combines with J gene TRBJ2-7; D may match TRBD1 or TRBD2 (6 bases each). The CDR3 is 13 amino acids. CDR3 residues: CASSPTGAYEQCF. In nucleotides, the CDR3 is TGTGCCAGCAGTCCTACGGGGGCCTACGAGCAGTGCTTC.

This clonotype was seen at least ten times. In DNA form, the CDR3 reads TGTGCCAGCAGCTTAGGGGGGGCTCCTTTTGATACGCAGTATTTT. Translating it yields CASSLGGAPFDTQYF. This rearrangement joins TRBV11-2 to TRBJ2-3; D is possibly TRBD1 or TRBD2 (6 bases each). The CDR3 runs 15 residues. Trimming pared 1 base from V and 6 bases from J, leaving 14 bases between. Germline V gene data show CDR1 as SGHAT and CDR2 as FQNNGV.

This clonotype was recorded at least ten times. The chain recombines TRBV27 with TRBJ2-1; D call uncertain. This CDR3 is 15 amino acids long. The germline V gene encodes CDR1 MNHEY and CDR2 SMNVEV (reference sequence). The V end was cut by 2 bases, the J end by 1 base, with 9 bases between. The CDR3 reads CASSLGVQSYNEQFF. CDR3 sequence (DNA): TGTGCCAGCAGTTTAGGTGTACAATCCTACAATGAGCAGTTCTTC.

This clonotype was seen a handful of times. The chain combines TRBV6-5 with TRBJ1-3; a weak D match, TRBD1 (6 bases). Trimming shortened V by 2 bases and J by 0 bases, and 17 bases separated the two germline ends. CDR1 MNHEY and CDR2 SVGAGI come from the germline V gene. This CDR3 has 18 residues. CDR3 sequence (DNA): TGTGCCAGCAGTTACGACTGGACAGAAACAAGCTCTGGAAACACCATATATTTT. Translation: CASSYDWTETSSGNTIYF.

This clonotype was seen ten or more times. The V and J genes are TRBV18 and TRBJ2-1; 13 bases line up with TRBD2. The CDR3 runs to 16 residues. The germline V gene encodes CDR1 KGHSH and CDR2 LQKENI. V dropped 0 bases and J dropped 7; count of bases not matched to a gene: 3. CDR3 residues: CASSPPGTSGINEQFF. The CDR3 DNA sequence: TGTGCCAGCTCACCACCCGGGACTAGCGGGATAAATGAGCAGTTCTTC.

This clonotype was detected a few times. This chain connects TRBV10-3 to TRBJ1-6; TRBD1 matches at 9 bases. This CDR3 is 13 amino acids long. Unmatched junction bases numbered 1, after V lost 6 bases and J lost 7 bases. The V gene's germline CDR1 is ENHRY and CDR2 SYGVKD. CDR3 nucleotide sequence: TGTGCCATCAGGGGACAGGGCAATTCACCCCTCCACTTT. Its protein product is CAIRGQGNSPLHF.

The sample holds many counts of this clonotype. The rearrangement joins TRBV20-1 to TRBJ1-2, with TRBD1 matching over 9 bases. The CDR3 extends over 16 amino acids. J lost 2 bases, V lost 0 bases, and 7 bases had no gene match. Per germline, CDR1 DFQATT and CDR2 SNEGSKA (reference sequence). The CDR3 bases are TGCAGTGCTAGAGATCCTGGACAGGGGAGGAACTATGGCTACACCTTC. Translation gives CSARDPGQGRNYGYTF.

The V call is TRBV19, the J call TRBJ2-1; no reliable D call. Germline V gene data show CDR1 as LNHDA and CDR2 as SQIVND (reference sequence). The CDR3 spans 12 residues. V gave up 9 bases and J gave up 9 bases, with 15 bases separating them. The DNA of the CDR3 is TGTGCCAGCAGCCCCGTGGCAGGTGAGCAGTTCTTC. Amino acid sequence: CASSPVAGEQFF.

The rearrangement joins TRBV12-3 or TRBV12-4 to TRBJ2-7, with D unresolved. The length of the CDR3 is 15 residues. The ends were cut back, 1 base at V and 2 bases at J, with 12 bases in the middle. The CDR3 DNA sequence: TGTGCCAGCAGTTTAGGAGGAGCCCTTACCTACGAGCAGTACTTC. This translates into CASSLGGALTYEQYF.

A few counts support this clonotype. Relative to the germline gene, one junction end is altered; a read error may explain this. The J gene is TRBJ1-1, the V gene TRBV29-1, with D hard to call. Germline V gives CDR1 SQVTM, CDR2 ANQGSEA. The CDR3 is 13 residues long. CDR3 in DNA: TGCAGCGTTGCTACAGTGCTGAACACTGAAGCTTCCTTT. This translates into CSVATVLNTEASF.

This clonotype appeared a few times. The CDR3 here is CASSLADRGRLRRNEQFF. CDR3 DNA sequence: TGCGCCAGCAGCTTGGCCGACAGGGGGCGATTAAGAAGAAATGAGCAGTTCTTC. The chain has TRBV5-1 and TRBJ2-1; 10 bases fit TRBD1. Germline CDR1 and CDR2: SGHRS and YFSETQ. This CDR3 is built from 18 residues. J lost 7 bases, V lost 0 bases, and 13 bases had no gene match.

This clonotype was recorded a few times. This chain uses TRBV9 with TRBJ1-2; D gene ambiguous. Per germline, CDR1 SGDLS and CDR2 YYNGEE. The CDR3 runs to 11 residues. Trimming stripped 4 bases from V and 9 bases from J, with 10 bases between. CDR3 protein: CASSNQWSYTF. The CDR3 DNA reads TGTGCCAGCAGCAACCAGTGGAGCTACACCTTC. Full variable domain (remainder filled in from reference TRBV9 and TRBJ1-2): DSGVTQTPKHLITATGQRVTLRCSPRSGDLSVYWYQQSLDQGLQFLIQYYNGEERAKGNILERFSAQQFPDLHSELNLSSLELGDSALYFCASSNQWSYTFGSGTRLTVV.

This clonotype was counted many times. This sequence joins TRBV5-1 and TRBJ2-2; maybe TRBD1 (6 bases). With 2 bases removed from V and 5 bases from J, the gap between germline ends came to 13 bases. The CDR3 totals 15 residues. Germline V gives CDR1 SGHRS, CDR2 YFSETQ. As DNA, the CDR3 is TGCGCCAGCAGCTTCCGACAGGTGGCTACCGGGGAGCTGTTTTTT. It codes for CASSFRQVATGELFF.

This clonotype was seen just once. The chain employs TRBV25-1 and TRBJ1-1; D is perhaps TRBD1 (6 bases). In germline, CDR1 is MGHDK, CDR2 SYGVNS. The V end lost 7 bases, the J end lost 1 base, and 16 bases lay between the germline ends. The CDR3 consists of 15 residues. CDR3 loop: CASTDLTGSNTEAFF. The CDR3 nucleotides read TGTGCCAGCACCGACCTGACAGGTTCGAACACTGAAGCTTTCTTT.

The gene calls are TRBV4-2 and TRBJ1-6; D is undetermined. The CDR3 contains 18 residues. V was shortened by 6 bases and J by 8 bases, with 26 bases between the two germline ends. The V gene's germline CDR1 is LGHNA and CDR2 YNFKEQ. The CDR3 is CASRPTGLPSIPDSPLHF. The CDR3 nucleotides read TGTGCCAGCAGACCGACCGGACTCCCTTCGATCCCGGATTCACCCCTCCACTTT.

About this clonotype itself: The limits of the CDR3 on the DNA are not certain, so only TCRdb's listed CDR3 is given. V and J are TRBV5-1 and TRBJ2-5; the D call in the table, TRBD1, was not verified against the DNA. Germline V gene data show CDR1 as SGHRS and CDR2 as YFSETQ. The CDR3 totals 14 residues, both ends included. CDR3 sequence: CASSTSGGRETQYF.

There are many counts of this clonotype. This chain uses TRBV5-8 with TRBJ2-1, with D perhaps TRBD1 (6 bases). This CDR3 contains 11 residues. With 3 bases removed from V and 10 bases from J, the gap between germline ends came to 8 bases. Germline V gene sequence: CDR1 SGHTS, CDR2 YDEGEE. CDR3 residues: CASSYTGEQFF. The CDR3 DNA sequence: TGTGCCAGCAGCTATACAGGGGAGCAGTTCTTC.

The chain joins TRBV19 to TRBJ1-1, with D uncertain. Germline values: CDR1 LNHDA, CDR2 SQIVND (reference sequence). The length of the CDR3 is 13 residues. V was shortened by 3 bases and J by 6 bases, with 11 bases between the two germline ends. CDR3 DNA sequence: TGTGCCAGTAGTATTGGTGGGATCCCTGAAGCTTTCTTT. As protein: CASSIGGIPEAFF.

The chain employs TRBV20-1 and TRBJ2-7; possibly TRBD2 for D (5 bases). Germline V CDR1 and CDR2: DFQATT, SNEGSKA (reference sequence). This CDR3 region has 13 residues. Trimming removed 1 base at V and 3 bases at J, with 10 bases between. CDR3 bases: TGCAGTGCTAGAGCGGGGTCCGACTACGAGCAGTACTTC. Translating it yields CSARAGSDYEQYF.

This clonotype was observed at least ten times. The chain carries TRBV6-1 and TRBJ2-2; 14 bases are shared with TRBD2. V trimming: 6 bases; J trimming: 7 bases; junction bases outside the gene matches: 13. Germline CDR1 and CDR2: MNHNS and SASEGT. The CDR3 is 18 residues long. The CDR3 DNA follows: TGTGCCAGCAGCACACTTCCGGGACTAGCGGGAGCTGGCGGGGAGCTGTTTTTT. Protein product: CASSTLPGLAGAGGELFF.